The 10 T cell receptor beta chains reported below all come from one sample, sequenced in a study of blood T cells in healthy people across ages. PCR was performed a second time for about 6 to 12 cycles using a sample-barcoded 5' primer and a J-beta primer mix. Via MiXCR, TCRdb re-called the 5' RACE reads, giving one row per CDR3 protein. This table has about 620,000 distinct CDR3 sequences, roughly 21% appearing once. Sequenced input: blood. These receptors originate from a man between 65 and 85 years old in good health.

There are a few counts of this clonotype. V gene TRBV5-5 combines with J gene TRBJ2-5, with unresolved D. The germline V and J ends were trimmed by 4 bases and 2 bases, with 12 bases remaining between them. This CDR3 is built from 14 residues. CDR1 SGHKS and CDR2 YYEKEE come from the germline V gene (reference sequence). In DNA, the CDR3 is TGTGCCAGCAGCCCCTACGTGGGTCAAGAGACCCAGTACTTC. It is translated as CASSPYVGQETQYF. Together with reference TRBV5-5 and TRBJ2-5, the CDR3 gives the full variable domain: DAGVTQSPTHLIKTRGQQVTLRCSPISGHKSVSWYQQVLGQGPQFIFQYYEKEERGRGNFPDRFSARQFPNYSSELNVNALLLGDSALYLCASSPYVGQETQYFGPGTRLLVL.

This chain joins TRBV28 and TRBJ2-5; 9 bases match TRBD2. This CDR3 contains 15 residues. V gave up 1 base and J gave up 5 bases; unmatched junction bases: 5. Germline CDR1 MDHEN, CDR2 SYDVKM. This CDR3 reads CASSLLREGHETQYF. For the CDR3, the DNA is TGTGCCAGCAGTTTATTGCGGGAGGGCCACGAGACCCAGTACTTC.

CDR3 protein: CASSQEGGADGTQYF. The CDR3 coding sequence is TGTGCCAGCAGCCAAGAAGGGGGGGCGGATGGGACCCAGTACTTC. The chain couples TRBV3-1 to TRBJ2-5, with D maybe TRBD2 (7 bases). Between the trimmed V and J ends, which lost 0 bases and 7 bases, there was a span of 15 bases. The germline V gene has CDR1 LGHDT and CDR2 YNNKEL (reference sequence). This CDR3 has 15 residues.

The chain combines TRBV19 with TRBJ2-5; maybe TRBD1 (6 bases). The assigned J gene may be wrong: the sequence end matches TRBJ2-7 better. The CDR3 extends over 16 amino acids. Germline CDR1 is LNHDA and CDR2 is SQIVND (reference sequence). The CDR3: CASSIVQEQGRVEQYF. The CDR3 DNA reads as TGTGCCAGTAGTATAGTGCAGGAACAGGGACGAGTCGAGCAGTACTTC.

This clonotype was observed a handful of times. The chain is built from TRBV7-6 and TRBJ2-4; a possible D gene is TRBD1 (6 bases). V gave up 1 base and J gave up 0 bases, with 16 bases separating them. Germline V gene data show CDR1 as SGHVS and CDR2 as FNYEAQ. This CDR3 contains 18 residues. This chain's CDR3 is CASSLGPPGTLAKNIQYF. CDR3 nucleotide sequence: TGTGCCAGCAGCTTAGGGCCGCCGGGGACACTAGCCAAAAACATTCAGTACTTC.

There are a few counts of this clonotype. J is TRBJ2-5 and V is TRBV12-3 or TRBV12-4; weak D call: TRBD2 (6 bases). The ends were cut back, 6 bases at V and 5 bases at J, with 10 bases in the middle. This CDR3 region has 12 residues. CDR3 loop: CASRIGGETQYF. For the CDR3, the DNA is TGTGCCAGCAGAATCGGAGGGGAGACCCAGTACTTC.

V is TRBV28 and J is TRBJ2-1, with D possibly matching TRBD1 (6 bases). Germline V gives CDR1 MDHEN, CDR2 SYDVKM. The ends were cut back, 1 base at V and 7 bases at J, with 11 bases in the middle. The CDR3 spans 14 residues. CDR3 protein: CASSLSGAGNEQFF. The CDR3 nucleotides read TGTGCCAGCAGTTTATCAGGGGCAGGGAATGAGCAGTTCTTC.

This clonotype occurred a few times. The genes are TRBV7-9 and TRBJ2-1; 10 nucleotides agree with TRBD2. J gave up 7 bases and V 4 bases, and 10 bases lay outside the gene matches. The CDR3 runs 16 residues. Germline CDR1 SEHNR, CDR2 FQNEAQ (reference sequence). The CDR3 loop is CASSSTRASGSNEQFF. The CDR3 DNA sequence: TGTGCCAGCAGCTCCACCCGGGCTAGCGGGAGTAATGAGCAGTTCTTC.

This clonotype was detected a few times. V gene TRBV7-6 combines with J gene TRBJ2-5, with D hard to call. Deletions cut 5 bases from V and 3 bases from J, with 7 bases between. CDR3 size: 12 residues. Germline V CDR1 and CDR2: SGHVS, FNYEAQ. Here the CDR3 reads CASSHGEETQYF. CDR3 nucleotide sequence: TGTGCCAGCAGCCATGGGGAAGAGACCCAGTACTTC.

The V call is TRBV12-3 or TRBV12-4, the J call TRBJ2-5; 13 nucleotides line up with TRBD2. The CDR3 covers 13 residues. Unmatched junction bases numbered 1, after V lost 9 bases and J lost 3 bases. CDR3 residues: CASGLAGEETQYF. CDR3 coding DNA: TGTGCCAGTGGACTAGCGGGAGAAGAGACCCAGTACTTC.